This T cell receptor (beta chain) was observed in a study of radiation and T cells in renal cell carcinoma. Study-wide points: From baseline, blood top tumor clonotypes peaked at 2 weeks post-radiation.

Time point specified: blood 2 weeks post-SBRT. Treatment meaning: 15 Gy SBRT to primary tumor, nephrectomy 4 weeks later. Blood was sampled at baseline, 2 weeks and 4 weeks after SBRT. The patient's renal cell carcinoma had clear cell pathology. Points on this clone: Its target is unknown.

The method was immunoSEQ multiplex PCR; TCRdb's version includes in-frame clones alone and lacks a portion of them. The data show about 120,000 clones, with around 81% seen just once and under 6.5% held by the top ten. The V and J ends lost 4 bases and 4 bases, in that order; junction bases with no gene match: 15. The CDR3 contains 17 residues. The germline CDR1 and CDR2 sequences are LNHDA and SQIVND (reference sequence). The TCR comes from a man aged 45 to 65 with renal cell carcinoma. Sequences were derived from blood, sampled from a patient whose treatment included radiotherapy and nephrectomy. V and J are TRBV19 and TRBJ1-2; 7 positions agree with TRBD1. CDR3 in DNA: TGTGCCAGTAGTACTCGCATTGGGACAGCGCTAGCCTATGGCTACACCTTC. Translation gives CASSTRIGTALAYGYTF.